These 13 T cell receptor beta chains came from one sample sequenced in a study of cytomegalovirus exposure and HLA in healthy donors. The PCR made use of 60 Vbeta and 13 Jbeta primers. Repertoires were generated with immunoSEQ multiplex PCR, while TCRdb's copy carries only in-frame clones and drops some. Among around 150,000 clones listed, 80% were seen once. The sample comprised PBMCs. The source is a woman aged 50 to 60 in good health and CMV-seronegative.

The chain carries TRBV5-4 and TRBJ1-2; D may be TRBD1 (6 bases). CDR1 is SGHNT and CDR2 is YYREEE in the germline V gene (reference sequence). There are 15 residues in the CDR3. V dropped 6 bases and J dropped 6 bases, with 21 bases sitting between them. As DNA, the CDR3 is TGTGCCAGCACTCCATCGGAAGGGACAAAAAATGGCTACACCTTC. This sequence encodes CASTPSEGTKNGYTF.

The chain couples TRBV11-1 to TRBJ1-1; no clear D. Germline CDR1 and CDR2: SGHAT and FQDESV (reference sequence). The CDR3 has 15 amino acids. V dropped 3 bases and J dropped 2 bases, with 13 bases sitting between them. The CDR3 loop is CASSLAFGLNTEAFF. The CDR3 bases are TGTGCCAGCAGCTTGGCCTTCGGGTTAAACACTGAAGCTTTCTTT.

The chain has TRBV7-8 and TRBJ2-1, with D tentatively TRBD2 (6 bases). Germline V CDR1 and CDR2: SGHVS, FQNEAQ. Trimming removed 3 bases at V and 10 bases at J, with 19 bases between. The CDR3 is made up of 15 amino acids. CDR3 amino acids: CASSFTLGRGREQFF. The CDR3 nucleotides are TGTGCCAGCAGCTTTACGCTCGGGCGGGGACGGGAGCAGTTCTTC.

This clone was counted a single time. The chain carries TRBV28 and TRBJ2-1, with D perhaps TRBD1 (8 bases). The V gene's germline CDR1 is MDHEN and CDR2 SYDVKM. V dropped 11 bases and J dropped 9 bases, with 26 bases sitting between them. The CDR3 contains 15 residues. The CDR3 here is CAAPSGQGARSEQFF. CDR3 in DNA: TGTGCCGCCCCTAGCGGTCAGGGGGCGCGGAGTGAGCAGTTCTTC. The whole variable domain, filled in from reference TRBV28 and TRBJ2-1, reads DVKVTQSSRYLVKRTGEKVFLECVQDMDHENMFWYRQDPGLGLRLIYFSYDVKMKEKGDIPEGYSVSREKKERFSLILESASTNQTSMYLCAAPSGQGARSEQFFGPGTRLTVL.

V gene TRBV18 combines with J gene TRBJ2-1; maybe TRBD1 (5 bases). Looked up from germline, CDR1 is KGHSH and CDR2 is LQKENI. The CDR3 consists of 16 residues. Deletions cut 3 bases from V and 0 bases from J, with 12 bases between. The CDR3 region is CASSPFQGISYNEQFF. The CDR3 DNA reads TGTGCCAGCTCACCGTTCCAGGGTATCTCCTACAATGAGCAGTTCTTC.

The count of this clone is one. The genes are TRBV5-1 and TRBJ1-1, with D possibly TRBD1 on 6 matching bases. The V end was cut by 1 base, the J end by 0 bases, with 16 bases between. Looked up from germline, CDR1 is SGHRS and CDR2 is YFSETQ. The CDR3 consists of 17 residues. The CDR3, as DNA: TGCGCCAGCAGCTTGAAAAAGCAGGGGAGTTTGAACACTGAAGCTTTCTTT. This sequence encodes CASSLKKQGSLNTEAFF.

The rearrangement uses TRBV19 and TRBJ2-7; 9 bases align to TRBD2. The V and J ends lost 5 bases and 5 bases, in that order; junction bases with no gene match: 10. This CDR3 has 15 amino acids. CDR1 is LNHDA, CDR2 SQIVND, per germline (reference sequence). The CDR3 region is CASSASAGGLDEQYF. CDR3 sequence (DNA): TGTGCCAGTAGTGCCTCGGCGGGGGGGTTAGACGAGCAGTACTTC.

This chain joins TRBV6-6 and TRBJ2-2; D is unresolved. CDR1 MNHNY and CDR2 SVGAGI come from the germline V gene (reference sequence). The CDR3 length is 16 residues. V lost 2 bases and J lost 6, with 16 bases in between. The CDR3 DNA follows: TGTGCCAGCAGTTACCTCGTCCTTTCAGAGGCCGGGGAGCTGTTTTTT. It specifies CASSYLVLSEAGELFF.

The chain is built from TRBV10-3 and TRBJ2-2, with D perhaps matching TRBD1 (6 bases). CDR1 and CDR2 from the germline V gene are ENHRY and SYGVKD. There are 15 residues in the CDR3. Trimming removed 4 bases from V and 4 bases from J, with 13 bases in between. The CDR3 DNA sequence: TGTGCCATCAGTGGAACAGGGCTAAGCACCGGGGAGCTGTTTTTT. Encoded protein: CAISGTGLSTGELFF.

V is TRBV28 and J is TRBJ1-1, with 10 bases identical to TRBD1. The CDR3 runs to 19 residues. After removal of 2 bases from V and 4 bases from J, the junction contained 16 bases not matched to a gene. Per germline, CDR1 MDHEN and CDR2 SYDVKM. The CDR3 DNA is TGTGCCAGCAGTTTAACGATCTCCGTGACAGGGGGCCGAATCACTGAAGCTTTCTTT. Residues: CASSLTISVTGGRITEAFF.

The V call is TRBV30, the J call TRBJ2-1; TRBD1 agrees at 9 bases. Trimming took 2 bases from V and 3 from J; bases not matched to a gene: 8. The CDR3 consists of 16 residues. Germline V CDR1 and CDR2: GTSNPN, SVGIG (reference sequence). The CDR3: CAWSLRQGEIYNEQFF. The CDR3 DNA follows: TGTGCCTGGAGTCTTCGACAGGGGGAGATCTACAATGAGCAGTTCTTC.

This clone was detected only a few times. V usage is TRBV30 and J usage is TRBJ1-2; D might be TRBD1 (5 bases). Germline assignment: CDR1 GTSNPN and CDR2 SVGIG (reference sequence). Trimming removed 5 bases from V and 3 bases from J, with 28 bases in between. The CDR3 spans 18 residues. CDR3 nucleotides: TGTGCCTGGGGTAATACAGGAGCCGCCCTGTTCTCCTACTATGGCTACACCTTC. This gives the protein CAWGNTGAALFSYYGYTF.

The chain carries TRBV5-4 and TRBJ2-3, with 13 bases identical to TRBD2. After removal of 3 bases from V and 0 bases from J, the junction contained 4 bases not matched to a gene. Per the germline V gene, CDR1 is SGHNT and CDR2 is YYREEE (reference sequence). There are 17 residues in the CDR3. CDR3 bases: TGTGCCAGCAGCTCCACTAGCGGGAGGGCTAGCACAGATACGCAGTATTTT. It specifies CASSSTSGRASTDTQYF.